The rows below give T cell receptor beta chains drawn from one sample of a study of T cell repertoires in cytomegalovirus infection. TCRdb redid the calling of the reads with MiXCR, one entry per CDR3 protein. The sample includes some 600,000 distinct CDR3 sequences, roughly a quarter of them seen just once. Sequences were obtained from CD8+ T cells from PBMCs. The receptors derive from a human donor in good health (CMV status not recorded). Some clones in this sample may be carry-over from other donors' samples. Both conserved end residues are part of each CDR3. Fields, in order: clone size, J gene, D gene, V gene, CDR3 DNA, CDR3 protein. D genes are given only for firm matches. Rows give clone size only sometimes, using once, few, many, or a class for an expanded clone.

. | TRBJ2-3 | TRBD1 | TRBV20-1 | TGCAGTGCTAGGGGCAGGGGGATGTATACAGATACGCAGTATTTT | CSARGRGMYTDTQYF
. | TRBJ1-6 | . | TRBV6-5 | TGTGCCAGCAGTTACTCGGATGGAGACTCCTATAATTCACCCCTCCACTTT | CASSYSDGDSYNSPLHF
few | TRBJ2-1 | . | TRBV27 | TGTGCCAGCAGTTTTCGTCCGAGCTCGTTCAATGAGCAGTTCTTC | CASSFRPSSFNEQFF
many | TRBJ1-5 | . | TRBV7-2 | TGTGCCAGCAGCTTAGGGCCATATGGCAGGGTCCAGCCCCAGCATTTT | CASSLGPYGRVQPQHF
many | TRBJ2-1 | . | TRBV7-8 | TGTGCCAGCACCAGCGTAGGGGCTCCCAATGAGCAGTTCTTC | CASTSVGAPNEQFF
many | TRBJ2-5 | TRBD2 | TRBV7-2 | TGTGCCAGCAGCTTAGTTACTAGCGGGGGGGAGACCCAGTACTTC | CASSLVTSGGETQYF
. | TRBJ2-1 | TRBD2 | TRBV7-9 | TGTGCCAGCAGCGCACTAGCGGGGGGCCATGAGCAGTTCTTC | CASSALAGGHEQFF
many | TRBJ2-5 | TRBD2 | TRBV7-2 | TGTGCCAGCAGCCCCGGACTAGCGGGGGGGCGGGAGACCCAGTACTTC | CASSPGLAGGRETQYF
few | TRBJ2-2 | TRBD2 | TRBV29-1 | TGCAGCGTTGAAGATCGACTAGCGGGGGGGCTCACCGGGGAGCTGTTTTTT | CSVEDRLAGGLTGELFF
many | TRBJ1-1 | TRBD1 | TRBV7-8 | TGTGCCAGCAGCCAAGGGGGACAGGGCGAATACACTGAAGCTTTCTTT | CASSQGGQGEYTEAFF
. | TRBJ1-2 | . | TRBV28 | TGTGCCAGCAGTGGGGGCAGCTACTATGGCTACACCTTC | CASSGGSYYGYTF
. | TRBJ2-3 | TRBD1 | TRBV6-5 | TGTGCCAGCAGTTACTTAGCAGGGGGCACAAATACGCAGTATTTT | CASSYLAGGTNTQYF
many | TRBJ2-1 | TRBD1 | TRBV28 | TGTGCCAGCCACCGAGACAGGGGGCCTTGGGAGCAGTTCTTC | CASHRDRGPWEQFF
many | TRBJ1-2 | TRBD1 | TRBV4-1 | TGCGCCAGCAGCCAAGGAACAGGGGACTATGGCTACACCTTC | CASSQGTGDYGYTF
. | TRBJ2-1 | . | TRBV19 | TGTGCCAGTACTAAGGGATCTTCAGGGGAGCAGTTCTTC | CASTKGSSGEQFF
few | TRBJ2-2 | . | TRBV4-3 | TGCGCCAGCAGCCAAGAATGGGCCGGTGAACCCGGGGAGCTGTTTTTT | CASSQEWAGEPGELFF
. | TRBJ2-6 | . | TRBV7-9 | TGTGCCAGCAGCTCCCACTTGCATTCTGGGGCCAACGTCCTGACTTTC | CASSSHLHSGANVLTF
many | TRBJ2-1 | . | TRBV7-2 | TGTGCCAGCAGCTTAGCCCATTACAATGAGCAGTTCTTC | CASSLAHYNEQFF
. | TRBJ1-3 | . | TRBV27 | TGTGCCGGCAGTCCAGGCACAACCGGGAACACCATATATTTT | CAGSPGTTGNTIYF
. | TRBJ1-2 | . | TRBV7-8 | TGTGCCAGCAGCAGGGTTGCAGGGGCCGATGGCTACACCTTC | CASSRVAGADGYTF
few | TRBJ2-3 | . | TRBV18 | TGTGCCAGCTCACCAAAAGTTCTTACAGATACGCAGTATTTT | CASSPKVLTDTQYF
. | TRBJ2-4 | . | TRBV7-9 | TGTGCCAGCAGCCTGGCGGCAGGACTGAAAACCAAAAACATTCAGTACTTC | CASSLAAGLKTKNIQYF
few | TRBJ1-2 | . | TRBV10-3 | TGTGCCACCGTGGACAGCACGCCCGGCTACACCTTC | CATVDSTPGYTF
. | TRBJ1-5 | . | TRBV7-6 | TGTGCCAGCAGCTCCGAAGGATTTCAGCCCCAGCATTTT | CASSSEGFQPQHF
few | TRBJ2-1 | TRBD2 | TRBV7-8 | TGTGCCAGCAGCTTAGGACCGGCGGGGGACTCCTACAATGAGCAGTTCTTC | CASSLGPAGDSYNEQFF
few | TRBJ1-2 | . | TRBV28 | TGTGCCAGCACCCTTAATAGCGGGACTCGGAGGGCCTACACCTTC | CASTLNSGTRRAYTF
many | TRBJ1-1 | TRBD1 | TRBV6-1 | TGTGCCAGCAGTGCCTCGGGACAGGGGAACACTGAAGCTTTCTTT | CASSASGQGNTEAFF
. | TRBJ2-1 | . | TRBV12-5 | TGTGCTAGTGGGATCGGGGGCTCCTACAATGAGCAGTTCTTC | CASGIGGSYNEQFF
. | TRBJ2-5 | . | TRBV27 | TGTGCCAGCAGCCTTAAACAGGTTTCACAAGAGACCCAGTACTTC | CASSLKQVSQETQYF
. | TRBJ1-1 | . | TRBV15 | TGTGCCACCAGAAGAAATCAGGGGAGAGCGACTGAAGCTTTCTTT | CATRRNQGRATEAFF
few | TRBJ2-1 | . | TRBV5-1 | TGCGCCAGCAGCTCCAGAAGCGGCCATGAGCAGTTCTTC | CASSSRSGHEQFF
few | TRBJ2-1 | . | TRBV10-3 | TGTGCCACCTCGGAGGAGCGGACTTACAATGAGCAGTTCTTC | CATSEERTYNEQFF